This T cell receptor beta chain was retrieved from a study of OX40 agonist ivuxolimab in advanced cancers. Regarding the study in general: Ivuxolimab was a fully human IgG2 agonistic monoclonal antibody targeting the costimulatory receptor OX40 (CD134). Intravenous ivuxolimab was administered to patients every 2 weeks at six dose levels: 0.01, 0.1, 0.3, 1.5, 3 and 10 mg/kg. Of the approximately 54 patients in dose escalation, about 20 had hepatocellular carcinoma, about 15 had melanoma, 9 had renal cell carcinoma and 9 had head and neck cancer. A male proportion of roughly 80% and a mean age of roughly 58 years, ranging from about 20 to 85, were recorded for the dose-escalation cohort. Prior anti-PD-1, anti-PD-L1 or anti-CTLA-4 therapy was permitted, and approximately 40% of dose-escalation patients had received checkpoint inhibitors. Three dose-escalation patients achieved partial responses, one with hepatocellular carcinoma and two with cutaneous melanoma. Peripheral TCRbeta sequencing aimed to test whether ivuxolimab altered TCR sequence diversity and caused clonal T-cell expansion. The paper describes the monotherapy dose-escalation part (N ≈ 52 patients) of the phase I trial of ivuxolimab.

Genomic DNA was isolated from the sorted cells so that the TCRbeta CDR3 region could be sequenced. The immunoSEQ Assay was used to sequence the TCRbeta CDR3 regions. TCRdb mirrors the immuneACCESS table, restricted to in-frame sequences. Some clones are absent from its copies; in checked studies, under half trace to an unresolved V gene, and the reason for the others is unknown. The sample table contains approximately 47,000 clones; only one count was recorded for almost 90% of them. The ten largest clones take up about 8% of the sample. What the work shows at the level of the full study, not this receptor alone: Low levels of normalized T-cell clonal expansion were also seen in some patients who did not respond. In the 0.1-3.0 mg/kg groups, partial responders had among the lowest normalized peripheral clonal expansion, particularly in CD8+ T cells. After ivuxolimab, more expanded clones were found on average in CD8+ T cells than in CD4+ T cells. The antigen specificity of the clonally expanded peripheral T cells was not determined. At doses of 0.1 to 3.0 mg/kg, clonal expansion of both CD4+ and CD8+ T cells in blood was seen between baseline and week 6.

The trial excluded patients who had a history of autoimmune disease or who were on systemic immunosuppression. Peripheral blood for TCR sequencing was collected from all dose cohorts at baseline, on cycle 4 day 1, and on cycle 7 day 1. The samples were drawn from a first-in-human, open-label, multicenter phase I dose-escalation trial of ivuxolimab. Adults with locally advanced or metastatic head and neck squamous cell, hepatocellular, melanoma or renal cell carcinoma were enrolled in the trial. Before TCR sequencing, CD4+ and CD8+ T cells were separately sorted from peripheral blood. Concerning this clone itself: This receptor's antigen is unknown. An end of the junction differs from the germline gene, which may be a read error.

Reading from cysteine to phenylalanine, the CDR3 counts 9 amino acids. The entry retains the CDR3 DNA only, 27 bases that are in frame from base 1. Sequenced material: CD4+ or CD8+ T cells sorted from blood, taken in a trial of the OX40 agonist ivuxolimab. The receptor chain draws on TRBV5-3 and TRBJ2-7; a weak D assignment points to TRBD2 (5 bases agree). TRBV5-3 is an ORF, and what it does is uncertain. The receptor was derived from an adult with an advanced solid tumor such as melanoma, head and neck, liver or kidney cancer. The DNA sequence is given as TGTGCCAGAAGGCCTGAGGGAGACTTC. Its protein product is CARRPEGDF.